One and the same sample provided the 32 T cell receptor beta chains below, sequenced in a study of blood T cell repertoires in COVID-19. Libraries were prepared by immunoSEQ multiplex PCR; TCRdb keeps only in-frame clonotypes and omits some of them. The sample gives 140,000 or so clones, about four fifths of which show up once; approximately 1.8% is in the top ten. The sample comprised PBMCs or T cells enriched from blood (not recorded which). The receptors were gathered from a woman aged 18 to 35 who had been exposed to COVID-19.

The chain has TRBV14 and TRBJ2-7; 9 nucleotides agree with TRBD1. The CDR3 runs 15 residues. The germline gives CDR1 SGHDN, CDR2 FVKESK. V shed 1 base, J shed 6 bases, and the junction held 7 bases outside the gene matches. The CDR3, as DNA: TGTGCCAGCAGCCAAGGAGCGGGACAGGGAAGCGAGCAGTACTTC. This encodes CASSQGAGQGSEQYF.

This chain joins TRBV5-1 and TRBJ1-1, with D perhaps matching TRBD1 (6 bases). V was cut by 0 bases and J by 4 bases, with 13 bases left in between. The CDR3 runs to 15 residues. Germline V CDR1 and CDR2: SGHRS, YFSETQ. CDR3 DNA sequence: TGCGCCAGCAGCTTGGTCGGGGGGCGCGGCACTGAAGCTTTCTTT. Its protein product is CASSLVGGRGTEAFF.

CDR3 sequence: CSASRDYYGYTF. The CDR3, as DNA: TGCAGCGCTTCCCGGGACTACTATGGCTACACCTTC. The chain has TRBV29-1 and TRBJ1-2; TRBD1 is a possible D gene (5 bases). Germline V gene sequence: CDR1 SQVTM, CDR2 ANQGSEA. The V end was cut by 7 bases, the J end by 3 bases, with 12 bases between. This CDR3 is built from 12 residues.

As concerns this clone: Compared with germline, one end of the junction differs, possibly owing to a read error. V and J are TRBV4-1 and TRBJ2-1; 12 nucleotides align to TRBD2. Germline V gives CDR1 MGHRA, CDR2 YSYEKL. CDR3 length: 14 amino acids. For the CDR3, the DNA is TGCGCCAGCAGCCACGGCGAGACTAGCGGGAGTCTGGTCTTC. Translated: CASSHGETSGSLVF.

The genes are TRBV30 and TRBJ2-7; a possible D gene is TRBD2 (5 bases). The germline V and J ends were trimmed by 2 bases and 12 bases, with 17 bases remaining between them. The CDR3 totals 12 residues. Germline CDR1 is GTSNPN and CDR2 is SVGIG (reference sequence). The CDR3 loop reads CAWSFQRAVRYF. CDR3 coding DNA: TGTGCCTGGAGTTTCCAGAGGGCCGTGAGGTACTTC.

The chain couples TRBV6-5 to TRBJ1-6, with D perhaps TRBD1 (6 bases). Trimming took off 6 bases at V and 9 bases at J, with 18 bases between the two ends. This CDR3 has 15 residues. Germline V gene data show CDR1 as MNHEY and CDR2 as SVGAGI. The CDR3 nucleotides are TGTGCCAGCAGGTCGGAGGCAGGGGAAGTTTCACCCCTCCACTTT. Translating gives CASRSEAGEVSPLHF.

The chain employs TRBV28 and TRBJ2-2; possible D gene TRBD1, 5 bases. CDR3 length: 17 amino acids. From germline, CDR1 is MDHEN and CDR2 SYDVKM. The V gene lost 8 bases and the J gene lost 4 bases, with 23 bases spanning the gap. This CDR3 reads CASLAPGARVLTGELFF. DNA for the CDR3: TGTGCCAGCCTGGCACCAGGAGCCAGGGTCCTCACCGGGGAGCTGTTTTTT.

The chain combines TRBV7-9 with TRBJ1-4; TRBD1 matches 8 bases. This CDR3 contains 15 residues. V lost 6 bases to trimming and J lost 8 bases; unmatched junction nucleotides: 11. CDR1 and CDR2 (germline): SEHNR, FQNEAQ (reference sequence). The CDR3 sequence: CASSPGITGGEKLFF. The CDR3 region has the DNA TGTGCCAGCAGTCCAGGGATCACAGGGGGGGAAAAACTGTTTTTT.

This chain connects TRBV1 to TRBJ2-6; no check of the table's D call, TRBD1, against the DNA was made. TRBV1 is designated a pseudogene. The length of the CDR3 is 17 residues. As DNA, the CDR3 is TGCACCAGCAGCCACAGTTACAGGGCCTCCGGGGCCAACGTCCTGACTTTC. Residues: CTSSHSYRASGANVLTF.

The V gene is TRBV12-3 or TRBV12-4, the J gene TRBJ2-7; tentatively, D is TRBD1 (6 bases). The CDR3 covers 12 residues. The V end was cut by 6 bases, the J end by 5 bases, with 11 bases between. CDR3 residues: CASSPQGHEQYF. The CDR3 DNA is TGTGCCAGCAGCCCACAGGGCCACGAGCAGTACTTC.

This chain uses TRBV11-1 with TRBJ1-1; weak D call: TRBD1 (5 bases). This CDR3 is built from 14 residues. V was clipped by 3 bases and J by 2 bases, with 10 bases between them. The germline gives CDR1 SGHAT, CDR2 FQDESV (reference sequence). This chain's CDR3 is CASSFMGGNTEAFF. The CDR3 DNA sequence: TGTGCCAGCAGCTTTATGGGGGGAAACACTGAAGCTTTCTTT.

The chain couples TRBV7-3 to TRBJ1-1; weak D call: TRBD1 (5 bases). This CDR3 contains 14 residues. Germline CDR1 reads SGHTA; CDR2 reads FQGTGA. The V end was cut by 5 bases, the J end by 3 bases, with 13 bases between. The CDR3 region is CASSLGGLDTEAFF. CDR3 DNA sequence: TGTGCCAGCAGCCTGGGGGGACTGGACACTGAAGCTTTCTTT.

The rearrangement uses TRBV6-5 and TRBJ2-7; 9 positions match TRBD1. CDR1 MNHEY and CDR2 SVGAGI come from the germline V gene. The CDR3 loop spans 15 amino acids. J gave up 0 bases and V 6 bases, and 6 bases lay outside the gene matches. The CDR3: CASSRGQGSSYEQYF. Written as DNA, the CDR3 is TGTGCCAGCAGCCGGGGACAGGGCAGCTCCTACGAGCAGTACTTC.

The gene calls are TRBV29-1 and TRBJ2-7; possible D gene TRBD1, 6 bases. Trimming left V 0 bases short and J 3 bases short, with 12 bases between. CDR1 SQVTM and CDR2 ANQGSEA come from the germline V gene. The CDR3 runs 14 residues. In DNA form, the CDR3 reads TGCAGCGTTGAAGATCCCGGACAGTACTACGAGCAGTACTTC. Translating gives CSVEDPGQYYEQYF.

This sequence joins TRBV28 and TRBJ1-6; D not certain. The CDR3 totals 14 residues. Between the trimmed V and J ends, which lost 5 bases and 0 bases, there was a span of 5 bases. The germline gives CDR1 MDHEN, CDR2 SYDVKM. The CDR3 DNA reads TGTGCCAGCAGTGGGAGCTCCTATAATTCACCCCTCCACTTT. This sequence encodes CASSGSSYNSPLHF.

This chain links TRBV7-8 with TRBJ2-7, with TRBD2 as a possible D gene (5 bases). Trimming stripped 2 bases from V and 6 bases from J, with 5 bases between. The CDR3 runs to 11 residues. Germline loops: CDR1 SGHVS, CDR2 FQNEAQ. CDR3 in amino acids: CASSLRGEQYF. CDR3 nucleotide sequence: TGTGCCAGCAGCTTACGGGGCGAGCAGTACTTC.

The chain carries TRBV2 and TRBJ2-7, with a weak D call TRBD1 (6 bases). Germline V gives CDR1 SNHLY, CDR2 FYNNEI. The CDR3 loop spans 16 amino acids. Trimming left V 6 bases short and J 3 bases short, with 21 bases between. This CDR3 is CASSEYTGFEIYEQYF. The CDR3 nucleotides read TGTGCCAGCAGCGAATATACAGGGTTTGAAATCTACGAGCAGTACTTC.

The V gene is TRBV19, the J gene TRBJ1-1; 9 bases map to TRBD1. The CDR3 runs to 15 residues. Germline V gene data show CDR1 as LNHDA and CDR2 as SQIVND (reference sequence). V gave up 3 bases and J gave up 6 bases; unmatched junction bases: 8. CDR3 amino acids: CASSITGGAVSEAFF. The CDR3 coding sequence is TGTGCCAGTAGTATTACAGGGGGCGCGGTATCTGAAGCTTTCTTT.

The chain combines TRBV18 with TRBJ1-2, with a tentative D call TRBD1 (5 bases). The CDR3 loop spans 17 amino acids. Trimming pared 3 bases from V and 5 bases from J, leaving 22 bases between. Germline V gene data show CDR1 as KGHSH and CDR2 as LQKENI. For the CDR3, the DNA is TGTGCCAGCTCACCGCTGGGCGTGCAGGCCCAGGGATATGGCTACACCTTC. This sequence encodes CASSPLGVQAQGYGYTF.

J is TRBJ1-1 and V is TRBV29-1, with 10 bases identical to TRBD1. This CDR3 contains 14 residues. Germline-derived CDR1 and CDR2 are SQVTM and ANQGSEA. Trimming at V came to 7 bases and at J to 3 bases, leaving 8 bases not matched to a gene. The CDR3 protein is CSAPTGGEDTEAFF. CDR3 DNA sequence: TGCAGCGCTCCGACAGGGGGCGAGGACACTGAAGCTTTCTTT.

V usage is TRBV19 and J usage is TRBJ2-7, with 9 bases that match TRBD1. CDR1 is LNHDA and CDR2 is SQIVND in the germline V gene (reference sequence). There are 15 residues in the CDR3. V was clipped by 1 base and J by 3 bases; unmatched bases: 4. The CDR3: CASSIADRGFYEQYF. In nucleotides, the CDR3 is TGTGCCAGTAGTATAGCGGACAGGGGATTCTACGAGCAGTACTTC. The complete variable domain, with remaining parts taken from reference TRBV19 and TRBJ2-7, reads DGGITQSPKYLFRKEGQNVTLSCEQNLNHDAMYWYRQDPGQGLRLIYYSQIVNDFQKGDIAEGYSVSREKKESFPLTVTSAQKNPTAFYLCASSIADRGFYEQYFGPGTRLTVT.

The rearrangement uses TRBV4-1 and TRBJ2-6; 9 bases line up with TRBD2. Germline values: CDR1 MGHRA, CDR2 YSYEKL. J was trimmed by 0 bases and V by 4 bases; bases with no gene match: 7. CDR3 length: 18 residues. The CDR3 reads CASSLHLAGSSGANVLTF. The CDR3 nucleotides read TGCGCCAGCAGCCTTCACCTAGCGGGAAGCTCTGGGGCCAACGTCCTGACTTTC.

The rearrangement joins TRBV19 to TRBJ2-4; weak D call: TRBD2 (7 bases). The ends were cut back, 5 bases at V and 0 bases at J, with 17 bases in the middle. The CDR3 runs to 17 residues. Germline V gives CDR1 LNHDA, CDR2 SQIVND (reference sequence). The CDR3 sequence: CASSWGGFQLAKNIQYF. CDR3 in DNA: TGTGCCAGTAGTTGGGGGGGCTTCCAACTAGCCAAAAACATTCAGTACTTC. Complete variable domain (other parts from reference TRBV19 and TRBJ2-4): DGGITQSPKYLFRKEGQNVTLSCEQNLNHDAMYWYRQDPGQGLRLIYYSQIVNDFQKGDIAEGYSVSREKKESFPLTVTSAQKNPTAFYLCASSWGGFQLAKNIQYFGAGTRLSVL.

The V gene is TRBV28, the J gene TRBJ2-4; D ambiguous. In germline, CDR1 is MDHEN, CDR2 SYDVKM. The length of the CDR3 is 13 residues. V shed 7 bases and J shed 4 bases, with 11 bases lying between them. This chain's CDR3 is CASIGGEKNIQYF. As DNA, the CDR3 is TGTGCCAGCATTGGTGGAGAGAAAAACATTCAGTACTTC.

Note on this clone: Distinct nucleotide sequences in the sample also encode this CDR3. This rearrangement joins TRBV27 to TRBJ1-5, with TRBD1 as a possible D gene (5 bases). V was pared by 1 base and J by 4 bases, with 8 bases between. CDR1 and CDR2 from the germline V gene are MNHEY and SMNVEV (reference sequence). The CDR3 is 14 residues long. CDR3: CASSLLGTNQPQHF. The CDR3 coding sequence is TGTGCCAGCAGTTTATTGGGGACTAATCAGCCCCAGCATTTT.

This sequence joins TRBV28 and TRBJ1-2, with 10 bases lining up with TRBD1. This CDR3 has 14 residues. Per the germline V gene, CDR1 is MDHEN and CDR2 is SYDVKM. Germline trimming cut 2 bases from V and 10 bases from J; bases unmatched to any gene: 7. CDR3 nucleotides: TGTGCCAGCAGTTTAGCGGGACAGGGGAAGGCCTACACCTTC. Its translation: CASSLAGQGKAYTF.

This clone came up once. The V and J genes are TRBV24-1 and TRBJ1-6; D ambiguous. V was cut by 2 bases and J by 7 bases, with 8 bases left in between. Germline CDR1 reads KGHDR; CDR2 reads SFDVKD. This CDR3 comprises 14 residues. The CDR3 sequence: CATSDSGSNSPLHF. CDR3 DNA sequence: TGTGCCACCAGTGATTCGGGGTCCAATTCACCCCTCCACTTT.

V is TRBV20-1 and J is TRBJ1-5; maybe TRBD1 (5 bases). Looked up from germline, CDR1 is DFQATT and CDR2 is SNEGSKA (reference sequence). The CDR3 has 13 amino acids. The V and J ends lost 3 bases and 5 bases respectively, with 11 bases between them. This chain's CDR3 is CSASWQGDQPQHF. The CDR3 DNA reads TGCAGTGCTAGTTGGCAGGGTGATCAGCCCCAGCATTTT.

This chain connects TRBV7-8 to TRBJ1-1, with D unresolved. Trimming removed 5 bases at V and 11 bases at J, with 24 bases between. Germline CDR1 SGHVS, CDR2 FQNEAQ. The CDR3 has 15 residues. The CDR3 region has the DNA TGTGCCAGCAGCGTCGAGTGGGCTATGACCACTGTGGCTTTCTTT. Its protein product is CASSVEWAMTTVAFF.

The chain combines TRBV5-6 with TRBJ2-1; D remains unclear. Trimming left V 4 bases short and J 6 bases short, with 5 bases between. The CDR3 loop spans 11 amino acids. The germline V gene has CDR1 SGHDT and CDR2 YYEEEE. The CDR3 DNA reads TGTGCCAGCAGCCGCAGCAATGAGCAGTTCTTC. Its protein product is CASSRSNEQFF.

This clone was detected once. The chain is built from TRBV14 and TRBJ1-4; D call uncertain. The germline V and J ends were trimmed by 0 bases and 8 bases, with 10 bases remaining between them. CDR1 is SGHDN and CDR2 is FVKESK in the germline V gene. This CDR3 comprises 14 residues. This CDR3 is CASSQDLELEKLFF. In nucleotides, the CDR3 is TGTGCCAGCAGCCAAGATTTGGAGTTGGAAAAACTGTTTTTT.

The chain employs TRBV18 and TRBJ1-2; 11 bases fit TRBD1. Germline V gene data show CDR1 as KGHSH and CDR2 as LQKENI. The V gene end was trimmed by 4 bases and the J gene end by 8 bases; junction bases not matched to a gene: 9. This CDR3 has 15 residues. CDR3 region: CASSHPGQGAWGYTF. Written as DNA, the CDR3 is TGTGCCAGCTCACACCCAGGACAGGGGGCGTGGGGCTACACCTTC.